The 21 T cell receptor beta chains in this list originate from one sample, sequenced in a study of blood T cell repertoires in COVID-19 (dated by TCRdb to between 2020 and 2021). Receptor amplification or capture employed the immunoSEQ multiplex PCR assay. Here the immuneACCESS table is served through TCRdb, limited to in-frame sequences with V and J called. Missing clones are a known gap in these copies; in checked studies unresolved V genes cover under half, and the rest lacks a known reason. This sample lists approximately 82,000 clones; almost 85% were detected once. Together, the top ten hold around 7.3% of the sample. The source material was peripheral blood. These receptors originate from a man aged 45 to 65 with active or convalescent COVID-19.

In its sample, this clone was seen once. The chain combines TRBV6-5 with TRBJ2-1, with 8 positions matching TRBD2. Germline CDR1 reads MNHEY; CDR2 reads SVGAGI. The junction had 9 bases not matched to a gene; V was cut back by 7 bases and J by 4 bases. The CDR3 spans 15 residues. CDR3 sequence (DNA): TGTGCCAGCAACCTCGGGGGGGCCGTTTACAATGAGCAGTTCTTC. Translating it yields CASNLGGAVYNEQFF.

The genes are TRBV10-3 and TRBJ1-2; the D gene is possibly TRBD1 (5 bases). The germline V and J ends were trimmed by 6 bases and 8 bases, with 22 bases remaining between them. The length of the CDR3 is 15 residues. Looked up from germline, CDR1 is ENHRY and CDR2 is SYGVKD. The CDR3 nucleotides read TGTGCCATCAGCGGGGGAGATTGGGTAGGGCGCGGCTACACCTTC. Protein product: CAISGGDWVGRGYTF.

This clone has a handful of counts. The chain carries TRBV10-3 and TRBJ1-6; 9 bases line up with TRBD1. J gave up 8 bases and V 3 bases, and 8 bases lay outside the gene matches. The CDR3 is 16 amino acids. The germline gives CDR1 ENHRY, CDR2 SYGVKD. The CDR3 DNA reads TGTGCCATCAGTGACTTACAGGGGGCGGTAGATTCACCCCTCCACTTT. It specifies CAISDLQGAVDSPLHF.

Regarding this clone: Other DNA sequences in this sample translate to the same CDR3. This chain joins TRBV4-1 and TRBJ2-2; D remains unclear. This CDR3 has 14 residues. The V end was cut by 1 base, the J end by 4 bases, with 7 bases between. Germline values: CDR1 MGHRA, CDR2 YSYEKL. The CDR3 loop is CASSQALFTGELFF. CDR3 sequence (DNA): TGCGCCAGCAGCCAAGCTTTATTCACCGGGGAGCTGTTTTTT.

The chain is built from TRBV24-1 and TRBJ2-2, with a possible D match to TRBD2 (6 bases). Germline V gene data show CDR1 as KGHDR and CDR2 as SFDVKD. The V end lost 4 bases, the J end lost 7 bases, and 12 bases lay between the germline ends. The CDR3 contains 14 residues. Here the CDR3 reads CATSEKGRNGELFF. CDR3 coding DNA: TGTGCCACCAGTGAAAAGGGGAGGAACGGGGAGCTGTTTTTT.

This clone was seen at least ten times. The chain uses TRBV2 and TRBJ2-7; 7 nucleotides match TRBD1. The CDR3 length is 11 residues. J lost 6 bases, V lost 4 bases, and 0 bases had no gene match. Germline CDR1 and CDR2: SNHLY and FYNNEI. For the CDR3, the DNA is TGTGCCAGCAGTGGGGACAGCGAGCAGTACTTC. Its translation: CASSGDSEQYF.

CDR3 coding DNA: TGTGCCAGCAGTGAAAGGACAGGGGGGGACACCATATATTTT. Its translation: CASSERTGGDTIYF. The gene calls are TRBV6-1 and TRBJ1-3; 10 bases are shared with TRBD1. Germline CDR1 MNHNS, CDR2 SASEGT. CDR3 length equals 14 residues. V trimming: 2 bases; J trimming: 8 bases; junction bases outside the gene matches: 3.

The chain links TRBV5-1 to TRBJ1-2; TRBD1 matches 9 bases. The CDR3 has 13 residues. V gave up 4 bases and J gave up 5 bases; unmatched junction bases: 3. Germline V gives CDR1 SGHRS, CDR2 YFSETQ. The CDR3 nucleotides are TGCGCCAGCAGCAAAGGACAGGGGTATGGCTACACCTTC. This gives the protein CASSKGQGYGYTF.

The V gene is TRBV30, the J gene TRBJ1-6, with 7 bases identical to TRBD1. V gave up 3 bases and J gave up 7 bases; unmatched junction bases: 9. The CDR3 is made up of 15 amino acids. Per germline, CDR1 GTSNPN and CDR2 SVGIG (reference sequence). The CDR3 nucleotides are TGTGCCTGGAGGACACGGGACAGATTCAATTCACCCCTCCACTTT. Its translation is CAWRTRDRFNSPLHF.

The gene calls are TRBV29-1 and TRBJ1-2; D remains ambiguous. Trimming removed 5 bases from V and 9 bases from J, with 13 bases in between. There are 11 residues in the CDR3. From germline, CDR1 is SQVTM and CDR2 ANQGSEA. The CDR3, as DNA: TGCAGCGTTCGACCTGGAGAGAGCTACACCTTC. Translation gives CSVRPGESYTF.

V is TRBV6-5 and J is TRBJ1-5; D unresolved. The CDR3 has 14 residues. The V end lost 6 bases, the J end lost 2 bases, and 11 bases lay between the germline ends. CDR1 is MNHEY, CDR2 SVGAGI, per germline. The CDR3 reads CASSLAGGNQPQHF. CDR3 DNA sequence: TGTGCCAGCAGCCTCGCGGGTGGCAATCAGCCCCAGCATTTT.

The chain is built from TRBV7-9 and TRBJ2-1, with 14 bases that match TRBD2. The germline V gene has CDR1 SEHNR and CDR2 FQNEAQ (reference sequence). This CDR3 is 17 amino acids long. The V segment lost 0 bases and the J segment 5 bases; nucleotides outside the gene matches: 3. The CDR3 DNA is TGTGCCAGCAGCTTAGCGCTGGGACTAGCGGGGGACAATGAGCAGTTCTTC. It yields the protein CASSLALGLAGDNEQFF.

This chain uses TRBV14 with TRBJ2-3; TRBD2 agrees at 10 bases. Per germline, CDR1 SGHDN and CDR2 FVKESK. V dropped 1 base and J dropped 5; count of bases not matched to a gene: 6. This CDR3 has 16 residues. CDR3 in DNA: TGTGCCAGCAGCCAAGGAGCGGGGGGGCCGGGAGATACGCAGTATTTT. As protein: CASSQGAGGPGDTQYF.

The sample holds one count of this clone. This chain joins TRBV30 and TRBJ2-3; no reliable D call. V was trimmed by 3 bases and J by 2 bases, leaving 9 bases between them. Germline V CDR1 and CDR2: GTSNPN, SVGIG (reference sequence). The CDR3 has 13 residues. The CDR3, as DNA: TGTGCCTGGAGCAGTCAATCCACAGATACGCAGTATTTT. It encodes CAWSSQSTDTQYF.

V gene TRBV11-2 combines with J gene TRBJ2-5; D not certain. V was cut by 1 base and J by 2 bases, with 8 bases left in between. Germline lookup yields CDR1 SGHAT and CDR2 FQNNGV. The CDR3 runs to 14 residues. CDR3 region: CASSLAVHQETQYF. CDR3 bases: TGTGCCAGCAGCTTAGCTGTACATCAAGAGACCCAGTACTTC.

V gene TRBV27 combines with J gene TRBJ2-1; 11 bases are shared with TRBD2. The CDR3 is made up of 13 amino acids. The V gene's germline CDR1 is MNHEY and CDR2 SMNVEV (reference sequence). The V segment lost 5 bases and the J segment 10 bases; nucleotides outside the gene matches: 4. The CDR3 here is CASSLTSGGEQFF. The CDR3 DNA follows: TGTGCCAGCAGTCTCACTAGCGGGGGAGAGCAGTTCTTC.

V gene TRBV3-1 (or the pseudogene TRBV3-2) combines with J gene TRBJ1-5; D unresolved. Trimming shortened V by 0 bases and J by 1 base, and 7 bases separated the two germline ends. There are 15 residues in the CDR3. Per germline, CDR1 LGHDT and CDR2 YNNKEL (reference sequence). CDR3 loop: CASSQDTGSNQPQHF. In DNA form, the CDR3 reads TGTGCCAGCAGCCAAGACACGGGAAGCAATCAGCCCCAGCATTTT.

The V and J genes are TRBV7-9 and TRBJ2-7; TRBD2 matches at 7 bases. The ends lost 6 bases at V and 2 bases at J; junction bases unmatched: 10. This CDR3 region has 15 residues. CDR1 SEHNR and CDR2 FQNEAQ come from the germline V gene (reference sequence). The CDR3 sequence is CASRGGKGSAYEQYF. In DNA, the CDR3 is TGTGCCAGCAGGGGGGGGAAGGGTTCCGCCTACGAGCAGTACTTC.

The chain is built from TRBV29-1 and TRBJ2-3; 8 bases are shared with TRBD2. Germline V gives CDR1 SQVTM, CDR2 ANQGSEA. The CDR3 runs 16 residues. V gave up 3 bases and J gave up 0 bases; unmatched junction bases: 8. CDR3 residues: CSVDVGAGVSTDTQYF. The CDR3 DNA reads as TGCAGCGTTGACGTCGGAGCGGGGGTTAGCACAGATACGCAGTATTTT.

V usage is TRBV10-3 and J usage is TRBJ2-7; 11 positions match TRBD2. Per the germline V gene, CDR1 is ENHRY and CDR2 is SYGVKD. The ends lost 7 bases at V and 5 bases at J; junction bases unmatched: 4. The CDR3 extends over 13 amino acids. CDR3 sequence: CAIKTSGVNEQYF. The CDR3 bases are TGTGCCATCAAGACTAGCGGGGTAAACGAGCAGTACTTC.

This CDR3 is CASSLRRENEKLFF. The DNA of the CDR3 is TGTGCCAGCAGTTTGCGCAGGGAAAATGAAAAACTGTTTTTT. This rearrangement joins TRBV27 to TRBJ1-4; tentative D call: TRBD1 (5 bases). Trimming took off 3 bases at V and 5 bases at J, with 10 bases between the two ends. Germline CDR1 and CDR2: MNHEY and SMNVEV (reference sequence). This CDR3 spans 14 amino acids.